This TCR beta chain was captured in a study of cytomegalovirus exposure and HLA in healthy donors. Sequenced by immunoSEQ multiplex PCR; TCRdb stores in-frame clones only, minus some. In the table there are under 250,000 clones, 90% to 95% of which are singletons. This CDR3 has 11 residues. CDR1 and CDR2 (germline): SGHVS, FQNEAQ. V was shortened by 5 bases and J by 2 bases, with 4 bases between the two germline ends. The TCR was taken from a woman between 18 and 30 years old in good health and CMV-seronegative. The chain couples TRBV7-8 to TRBJ2-7; D gene uncertain. The sequenced material came from PBMCs. The DNA for the CDR3 is TGTGCCAGCAGCCCAGCCTACGAGCAGTACTTC. Its translation: CASSPAYEQYF. Looking up the rest from reference TRBV7-8 and TRBJ2-7 gives the full variable domain: GAGVSQSPRYKVAKRGQDVALRCDPISGHVSLFWYQQALGQGPEFLTYFQNEAQLDKSGLPSDRFFAERPEGSVSTLKIQRTQQEDSAVYLCASSPAYEQYFGPGTRLTVT.